The clone carrying this T cell receptor beta chain was recorded many times. Its cognate antigen is unknown. This sample is drawn from a study of metastatic and nonmetastatic thyroid tumors. The wider study: Malignant thyroid and benign thyroid patients provided blood and tumor or nodule tissue whose repertoires were compared. Findings of the study overall: Malignant thyroid tumors reportedly had TCR beta diversity that was significantly higher than in benign nodules, in blood and tumor.

Patients were all untreated before their thyroid surgery. Per the original methods: To classify distant metastasis in papillary thyroid cancer, a model was built from CDR3 differences across clinicopathological groups. Via MiXCR, TCRdb re-called the PCR reads. Clone size and V and J calls follow TCRdb, not the original study. The sample lists 21,000 or so clones; approximately 30% were seen once. V lost 2 bases and J lost 4, with 29 bases in between. The germline V gene encodes CDR1 LGHDT and CDR2 YNNKEL (reference sequence). The CDR3 sequence is 20 residues long. The TCR sequence derives from a female donor with papillary thyroid cancer or a benign thyroid nodule (not recorded which). Some clones in this sample may be carry-over from other donors' samples. Material for sequencing was tumor tissue. This rearrangement joins TRBV3-1 to TRBJ1-2; no reliable D call. CDR3 loop: CASSQIFMFPPCPLCYGYTF. CDR3 in DNA: TGTGCCAGCAGCCAAATCTTTATGTTTCCCCCTTGCCCCTTGTGCTATGGCTACACCTTC.